The sequence of this T cell receptor beta chain was determined in a study of cytomegalovirus exposure and HLA in healthy donors. In its sample, this clone was seen a few times. Its antigen is still unknown. Study-wide findings and caveats: A missense DCLRE1C variant was associated with V- and J-gene trimming of TCR beta chains in a later analysis, and an independent cohort replicated the association.

The CDR3 has 18 residues. CDR1 is SNHLY and CDR2 is FYNNEI in the germline V gene. V was clipped by 5 bases and J by 0 bases, with 20 bases between them. The primer mix had 60 Vbeta and 13 Jbeta primers. Only in-frame clones appear in the TCRdb table, and some are missing; sequencing was by immunoSEQ multiplex PCR. Of tens of thousands of clones in the sample, around 70% were seen once. The receptor was isolated from a man aged 35-49 years in good health and CMV-seropositive. The sequencing input was PBMCs. The V gene is TRBV2, the J gene TRBJ2-1; perhaps TRBD2 as D (5 bases). The CDR3 DNA follows: TGTGCCAGCAGTTTGGTACTCACCGGACTCAGCTCCTACAATGAGCAGTTCTTC. Protein sequence: CASSLVLTGLSSYNEQFF.